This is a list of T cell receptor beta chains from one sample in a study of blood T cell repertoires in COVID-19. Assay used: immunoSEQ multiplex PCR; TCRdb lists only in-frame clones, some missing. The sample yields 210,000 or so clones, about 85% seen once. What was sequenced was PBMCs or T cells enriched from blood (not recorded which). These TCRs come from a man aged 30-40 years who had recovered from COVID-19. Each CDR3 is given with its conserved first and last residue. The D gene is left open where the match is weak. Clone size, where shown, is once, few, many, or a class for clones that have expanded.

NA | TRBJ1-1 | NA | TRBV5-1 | TGCGCCAGCAGCTCGCTTGGAGAAGGAAACACTGAAGCTTTCTTT | CASSSLGEGNTEAFF
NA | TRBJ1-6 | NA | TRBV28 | TGTGCCAGCAGTTTTCACACGCTTCATTCACCCCTCCACTTT | CASSFHTLHSPLHF
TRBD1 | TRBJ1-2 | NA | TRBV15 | TGTGCCACCAGCAGAGGACAGGGGGACAACTATGGCTACACCTTC | CATSRGQGDNYGYTF
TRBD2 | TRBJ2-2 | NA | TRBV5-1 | TGCGCCAGCAGCGATGGACTAGCGGGAGTCACCGGGGAGCTGTTTTTT | CASSDGLAGVTGELFF
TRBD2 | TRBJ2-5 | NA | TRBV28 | TGTGCCAGCAGTTTATTTGCTAGCGGGAGGATCCAAGAGACCCAGTACTTC | CASSLFASGRIQETQYF
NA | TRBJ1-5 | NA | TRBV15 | TGTGCCACCAGGCGGAGGGGAGGTCAGCCCCAGCATTTT | CATRRRGGQPQHF
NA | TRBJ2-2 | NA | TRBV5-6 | TGTGCCAGCAGCACCCGAACCAGGAACACCGGGGAGCTGTTTTTT | CASSTRTRNTGELFF
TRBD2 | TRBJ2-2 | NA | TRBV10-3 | TGTGCCATCAGTGCGGGACTAGCGGGGGTTGGGGGAACCGGGGAGCTGTTTTTT | CAISAGLAGVGGTGELFF
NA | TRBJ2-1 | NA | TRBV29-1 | TGCAGCGCGGGAGTAGCGGTTTACAATGAGCAGTTCTTC | CSAGVAVYNEQFF
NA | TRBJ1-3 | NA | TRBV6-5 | TGTGCCAGCAGTTACACAGGGATCTCTGGAAACACCATATATTTT | CASSYTGISGNTIYF
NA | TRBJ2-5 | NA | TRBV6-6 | TGTGCCAGCAGTTACACAGCGGTTGAAGAGACCCAGTACTTC | CASSYTAVEETQYF
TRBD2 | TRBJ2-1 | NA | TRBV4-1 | TGCGCCAGCAGCCAATTTCAAGCGGGAGGGGGTGATGAGCAGTTCTTC | CASSQFQAGGGDEQFF
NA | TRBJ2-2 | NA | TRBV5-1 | TGCGCCAGCAGGAATTATAGGCGGGACGAGCTGTTTTTT | CASRNYRRDELFF
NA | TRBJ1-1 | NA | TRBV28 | TGTGCCAGCAGTTTGGTTTCGGGAGGATTGAACACTGAAGCTTTCTTT | CASSLVSGGLNTEAFF
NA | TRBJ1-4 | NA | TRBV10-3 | TGTGCCACGCTAAGTGCAACTAATGAAAAACTGTTTTTT | CATLSATNEKLFF
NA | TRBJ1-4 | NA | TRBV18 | TGTGCCAGCTCACCCCAGGAGGGGCAGACAAATGAAAAACTGTTTTTT | CASSPQEGQTNEKLFF
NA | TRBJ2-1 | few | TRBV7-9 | TGTGCCAGCCTTCACGGGGAAAGGGTCTACAATGAGCAGTTCTTC | CASLHGERVYNEQFF
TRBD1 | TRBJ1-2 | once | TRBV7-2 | TGTGCCAGCAGCCCCCCGCAGGGGGCAGCTTATGGCTACACCTTC | CASSPPQGAAYGYTF
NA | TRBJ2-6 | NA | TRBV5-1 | TGCGCCAGCAGCTTCTCAGGATCTGGGGCCAACGTCCTGACTTTC | CASSFSGSGANVLTF
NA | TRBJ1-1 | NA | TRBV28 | TGTGCCAGCAGTTTATCCGGGGGGAACACTGAAGCTTTCTTT | CASSLSGGNTEAFF
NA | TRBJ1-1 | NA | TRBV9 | TGTGCCAGCAGCGGGGGAGCTAGGAACACTGAAGCTTTCTTT | CASSGGARNTEAFF
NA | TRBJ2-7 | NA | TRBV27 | TGTGCCAGCAGTTTAAACAGGGAATACGAGCAGTACTTC | CASSLNREYEQYF
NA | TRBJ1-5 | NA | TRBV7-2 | TGTGCCAGCAGCTTAGATCATCCCAATCAGCCCCAGCATTTT | CASSLDHPNQPQHF
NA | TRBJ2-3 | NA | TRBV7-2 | TGTGCCAGCAGCTTCTATCACACAGATACGCAGTATTTT | CASSFYHTDTQYF
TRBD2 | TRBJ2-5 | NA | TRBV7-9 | TGTGCCAGCAGGCTTCTAAACTTCCGCCTAGCGGGGGGGCAGGAGACCCAGTACTTC | CASRLLNFRLAGGQETQYF
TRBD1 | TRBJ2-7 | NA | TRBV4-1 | TGCGCCAGCAGCCAAGAACCGGGACAGGGGATCTACGAGCAGTACTTC | CASSQEPGQGIYEQYF
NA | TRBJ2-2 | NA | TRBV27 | TGTGCCAGCAGACCTCTGGACAGTATTTTCTCCGGGGAGCTGTTTTTT | CASRPLDSIFSGELFF
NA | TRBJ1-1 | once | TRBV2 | TGTGCCGGGAAGCGGGACACTGAAGCTTTCTTT | CAGKRDTEAFF
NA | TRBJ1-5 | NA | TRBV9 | TGTGCCAGCAGCGCGGGGACACCGAGCAATCAGCCCCAGCATTTT | CASSAGTPSNQPQHF
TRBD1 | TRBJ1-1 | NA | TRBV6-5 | TGTGCCAGCAGTTACATTCCGACAGGGCTCACTGAAGCTTTCTTT | CASSYIPTGLTEAFF
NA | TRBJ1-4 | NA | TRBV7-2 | TGTGCCAGCAGCTTAGCTTATAACAGGGCGAATGAAAAACTGTTTTTT | CASSLAYNRANEKLFF
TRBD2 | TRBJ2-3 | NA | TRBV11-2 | TGTGCCAGCAGCTGGACTAGCGGGAGAAGTACAGATACGCAGTATTTT | CASSWTSGRSTDTQYF
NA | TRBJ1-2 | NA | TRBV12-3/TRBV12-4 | TGTGCCAGCAGTTATGGCAGGTTCTATGGCTACACCTTC | CASSYGRFYGYTF
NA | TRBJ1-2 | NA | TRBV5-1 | TGCGCCAGCAGCTTCGAGGGTTCCAAAGGCTACACCTTC | CASSFEGSKGYTF
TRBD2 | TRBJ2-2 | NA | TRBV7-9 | TGTGCCAGCAGCACGGCTAGCGGGGGGGCCTACCGGGAGCTGTTTTTT | CASSTASGGAYRELFF
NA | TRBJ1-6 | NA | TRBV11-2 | TGTGCCAGCAGCTCTCTCAGAAATAATTCACCCCTCCACTTT | CASSSLRNNSPLHF
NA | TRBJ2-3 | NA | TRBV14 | TGTGCCAGTAAGAGGGTTGCTACGCAGTATTTT | CASKRVATQYF
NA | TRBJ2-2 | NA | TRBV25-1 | TGTGCCAGCAGTGAACCGGGACAAACGAACACCGGGGAGCTGTTTTTT | CASSEPGQTNTGELFF
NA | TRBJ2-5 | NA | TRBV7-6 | TGTGCCAGCAGCCCCGGACAGAGGGAGACCCAGTACTTC | CASSPGQRETQYF
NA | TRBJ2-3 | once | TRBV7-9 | TGTGCCAGCACGAGGTCGAGGGATACGCAGTATTTT | CASTRSRDTQYF
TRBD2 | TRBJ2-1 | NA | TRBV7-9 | TGTGCCAGCAGCCTGGCCGGGACTACTTACAATGAGCAGTTCTTC | CASSLAGTTYNEQFF
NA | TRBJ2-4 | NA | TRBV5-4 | TGTGCCAGCAGCTTGTGGGGGGATTCCCTAAAAAACATTCAGTACTTC | CASSLWGDSLKNIQYF
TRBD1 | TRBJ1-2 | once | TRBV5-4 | TGTGCCAGCAGCTCGGGGACAGCCCCCTATGGCTACACCTTC | CASSSGTAPYGYTF
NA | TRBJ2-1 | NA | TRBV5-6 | TGTGCCAGCAGCTTTAGCGGTTTTTACAATGAGCAGTTCTTC | CASSFSGFYNEQFF
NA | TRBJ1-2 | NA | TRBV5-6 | TGTGCCAGCAGCTCCCTGGAGAGAAAGAGGGACTATGGCTACACCTTC | CASSSLERKRDYGYTF
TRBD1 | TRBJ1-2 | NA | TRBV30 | TGTGCCTGGGGACAGGGTAACTATGGCTACACCTTC | CAWGQGNYGYTF
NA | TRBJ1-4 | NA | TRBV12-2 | TGTGCAAGTCGCTTAAAGCCTTCGACAGGGCCCTCAACTAATGAAAAACTGTTTTTT | CASRLKPSTGPSTNEKLFF
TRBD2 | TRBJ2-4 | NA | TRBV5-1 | TGCGCCAGCAGCGTAAGCGGGGGGGCCGAAAACATTCAGTACTTC | CASSVSGGAENIQYF
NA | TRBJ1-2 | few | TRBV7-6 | TGTGCCAGCAGCTTAACACGTAAAGCTAACTATGGCTACACCTTC | CASSLTRKANYGYTF